These T cell receptor beta chains were read from a single sample in a study of memory CD4+ T cells and cytomegalovirus serostatus. Method: immunoSEQ multiplex PCR; TCRdb's copy keeps in-frame clones and lacks some. Among about 48,000 clones listed, roughly 78% were seen once. Source material: memory CD4+ T cells from blood. The source of these receptors is an adult in good health and CMV-seronegative. The CDR3 runs from the conserved cysteine through the conserved F or W. Each record gives: CDR3 length, V gene, D gene, J gene, clone size, CDR3 DNA, CDR3 protein. The D gene is left open where the match is weak. Clone size is shown for a subset of rows, as once, few, many or a class of expanded clone.

14	TRBV28	TRBD2	TRBJ2-7	-	TGTGCCAGCACCCCGGGGGGAGGGGCTTACGAGCAGTACTTC	CASTPGGGAYEQYF
14	TRBV9	TRBD1	TRBJ1-1	-	TGTGCCAGCAGCGCCGGGACAGCAAACACTGAAGCTTTCTTT	CASSAGTANTEAFF
14	TRBV7-8	-	TRBJ2-7	few	TGTGCCAGCTCAACAAGGAAGGAGGTCAACGAGCAGTACTTC	CASSTRKEVNEQYF
14	TRBV11-3	-	TRBJ2-1	-	TGTGCCAGCAGCTTAGATGGCCCAAACAATGAGCAGTTCTTC	CASSLDGPNNEQFF
16	TRBV6-6	TRBD2	TRBJ2-2	-	TGTGCCAGCAACCCAAAGGGACTAGGATACACCGGGGAGCTGTTTTTT	CASNPKGLGYTGELFF
15	TRBV7-6	-	TRBJ2-3	-	TGTGCCAGCAGCTCCACCTGGGATCCCACAGATACGCAGTATTTT	CASSSTWDPTDTQYF
18	TRBV5-4	-	TRBJ1-2	-	TGTGCCAGCAGCTTGGAGGCGGGGCGGAACGCTCGAATCGATGGCTACACCTTC	CASSLEAGRNARIDGYTF
14	TRBV5-5	-	TRBJ1-3	few	TGTGCCAGCAGCTCGACCGGCTCTGGAAACACCATATATTTT	CASSSTGSGNTIYF
13	TRBV30	-	TRBJ2-2	-	TGTGCCTGGAGTCCCGACAGCACCGGGGAGCTGTTTTTT	CAWSPDSTGELFF
13	TRBV6-6	TRBD1	TRBJ1-2	-	TGTGCCTGCCAGGGGGCCTCGGACTATGGCTACACCTTC	CACQGASDYGYTF
14	TRBV7-2	-	TRBJ1-5	once	TGTGCCAGCAGCTTAGGGTTAGAGGGTCAGCCCCAGCATTTT	CASSLGLEGQPQHF
14	TRBV2	TRBD1	TRBJ1-5	-	TGTGCCAGCAGGGCAGGGGGGAGCAATCAGCCCCAGCATTTT	CASRAGGSNQPQHF
15	TRBV5-4	-	TRBJ2-3	-	TGTGCCAGCAGCCCGGGACACTACCTCACAGATACGCAGTATTTT	CASSPGHYLTDTQYF